This T cell receptor beta chain was identified during a study of T cell responses to AZD1222 COVID-19 vaccine. Whole-study findings and limits: No day 14 peak samples; only post-peak repertoires were characterized. Close to half of all spike-specific TCRs reportedly target regions of the variants that are unmutated.

In regard to this clone: The antigen is not known.

TCRdb's copy holds only in-frame clones and misses some; the assay was immunoSEQ multiplex PCR. This sample yields about 93,000 clones, of which 89% are seen a single time; approximately 2.6% belongs to the top ten. The TCR originated in an adult in good health. The sample consisted of peripheral blood, taken on day 0 of MenACWY control vaccination.

CDR3 region: CASSTWTSGAMYNEQFF. CDR3 coding DNA: TGTGCCAGCAGTACCTGGACTAGCGGGGCCATGTACAATGAGCAGTTCTTC. The chain employs TRBV6-2 or TRBV6-3 and TRBJ2-1; TRBD2 aligns across 12 bases. Germline trimming cut 5 bases from V and 4 bases from J; bases unmatched to any gene: 9. Per the germline V gene, CDR1 is MNHEY and CDR2 is SVGEGT. This CDR3 comprises 17 residues.